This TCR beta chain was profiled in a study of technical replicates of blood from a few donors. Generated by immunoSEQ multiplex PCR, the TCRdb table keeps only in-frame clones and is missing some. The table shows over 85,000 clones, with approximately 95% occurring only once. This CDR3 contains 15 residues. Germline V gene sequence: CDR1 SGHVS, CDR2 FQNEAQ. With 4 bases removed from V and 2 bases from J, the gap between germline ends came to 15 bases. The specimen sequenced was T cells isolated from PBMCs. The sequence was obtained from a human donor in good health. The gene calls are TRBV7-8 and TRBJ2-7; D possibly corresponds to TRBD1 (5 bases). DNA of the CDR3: TGTGCCAGCAGCTCGGGCAGGGTATGGACCTACGAGCAGTACTTC. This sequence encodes CASSSGRVWTYEQYF.